The rows below give T cell receptor beta chains drawn from one sample of a study of molecular identifiers for immune sequencing clone quantification. TCRdb ran MiXCR on the PCR reads and lists one entry per CDR3 protein. The repertoire holds some 65,000 distinct CDR3 sequences, 18% seen once, with approximately 1.5% in the top ten. Sequencing was done on a sample of naive CD8+ T cells from blood, with Jurkat cell RNA spiked in. The receptors were sampled from a human donor in good health. Some libraries in this study had Jurkat cell RNA spiked in. CDR3s leave out the opening cysteine and the closing phenylalanine or tryptophan.

v_call cdr3_aa
TRBV21-1 ASSKVSGSTDTQY
TRBV7-6 ASSTGTGPNEQY
TRBV7-9 ASSFQVGGEQY
TRBV3-1 ASSRTGQGNSEAF
TRBV6-5 ASSLSSASGAYEQY
TRBV4-3 ASSPGPPLLETQY
TRBV12-5 ASSIGSYNEQF
TRBV7-9 ASCAKLAAEYEQY
TRBV12-3/TRBV12-4 ASSPRGRPYNEQF
TRBV10-2 ASSEPGQGEKLF
TRBV7-6 ASSLTQPSVLRGLYEQF
TRBV13 ASPPDTQY
TRBV13 ASSLVARDETQY
TRBV20-1 SAPNGLAGEFFSGANVLT
TRBV7-9 ASSGAVPTDTQY
TRBV7-9 ASSWTSGRVYEQY
TRBV6-2/TRBV6-3 ASSPSRPGELF
TRBV9 ASSVEPDTDTQY
TRBV20-1 SARDSLRENFRQETQY
TRBV6-5 ASGSKDGDEETQY
TRBV4-3 ASSQDFRGTVSYEQY
TRBV7-2 ASSLFHLKTSGGKETQY
TRBV3-1 ASSQKPGLTYEQY
TRBV4-1 ASSPHSSGTTYEQY
TRBV7-7 ASSLGTSVSTDTQY
TRBV3-1 ASSRGAGEVTYEQY
TRBV12-3/TRBV12-4 ASSPPSGGGTGELF
TRBV15 ATSSRQGQETQY
TRBV20-1 SARKTRTEEEDEKPF
TRBV11-2 ASSLDPGTYEQY
TRBV5-3 ASSLSGASSTDTQY
TRBV29-1 SVQTGAMNTEAF
TRBV20-1 SASGTGAYNEQF
TRBV27 ASSPLLGPYNEQF
TRBV9 ASSHPRTSGTSGRRTYNEQS
TRBV4-3 ASSQERVGTYSKNIQY
TRBV4-1 ASSQEPSGGSTDTQY
TRBV11-2 ASSLPGQGTYEQY
TRBV7-9 ASSPTRYGLPVNIEAF
TRBV7-9 ASSATGTWGEKLF
TRBV27 ASSLVGLSYEQY
TRBV7-6 ASSPQDGSPEAF
TRBV29-1 SVDETGAGELF
TRBV19 AGSTPDRGVADTQY
TRBV27 ASSFSGEDNEKLF
TRBV7-2 ASSEYVGFLTAVGGNTIY
TRBV27 ASNPGLALNEQF
TRBV27 ASSTLTGGFYYNEQF
TRBV27 ASRAYRGSPSYEQY
TRBV7-9 ASSPTADPLYEQY
TRBV5-4 ASSLEPYNEQF
TRBV27 ASSSTSIPGLAGYEQY
TRBV20-1 SARGGVVGDTYNEQF
TRBV20-1 SARGVSGTYTDTQY
TRBV5-1 ASSWPLQETQY
TRBV11-2 ASSLGTSGSRHNEQF
TRBV19 ASSTTYWENTEAF
TRBV6-5 ASSYGRAGGWESTDTQY
TRBV6-5 ASSYGGNNSPLH